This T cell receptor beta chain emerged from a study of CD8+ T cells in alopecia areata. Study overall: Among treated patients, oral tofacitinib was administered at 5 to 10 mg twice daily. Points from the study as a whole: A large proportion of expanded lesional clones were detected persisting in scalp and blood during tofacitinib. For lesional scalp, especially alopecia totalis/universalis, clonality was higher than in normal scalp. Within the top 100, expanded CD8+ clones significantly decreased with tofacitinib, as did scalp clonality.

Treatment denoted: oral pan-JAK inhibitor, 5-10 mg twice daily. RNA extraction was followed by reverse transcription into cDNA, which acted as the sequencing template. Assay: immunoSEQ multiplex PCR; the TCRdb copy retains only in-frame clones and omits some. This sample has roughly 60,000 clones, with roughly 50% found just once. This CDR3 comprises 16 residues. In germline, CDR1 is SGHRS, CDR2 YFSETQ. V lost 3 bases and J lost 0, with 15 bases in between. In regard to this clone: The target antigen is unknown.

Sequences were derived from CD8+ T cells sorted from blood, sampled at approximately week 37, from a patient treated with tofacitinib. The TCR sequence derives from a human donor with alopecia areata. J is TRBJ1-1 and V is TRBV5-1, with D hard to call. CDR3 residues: CASSWLEGPMNTEAFF. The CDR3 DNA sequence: TGCGCCAGCAGCTGGTTGGAGGGCCCCATGAACACTGAAGCTTTCTTT.